This TCR beta chain was retrieved from a study of blood T cell repertoires in COVID-19. Across the whole study: From the United States, Italy and Spain came samples of acute and convalescent COVID-19. PBMCs, B-cell-depleted T cells, or T cells were the source of the cDNA or gDNA that made up the material.

Trimming took 4 bases from V and 5 from J, leaving 9 bases between them. CDR1 is SGHTA and CDR2 is FQGNSA in the germline V gene. The CDR3 is 13 residues long. As handled by the study authors: Reference gene primer amplification in the assay estimated nucleated cell counts. Measured with immunoSEQ multiplex PCR; TCRdb has only the in-frame clones, and not every one. That table gives V, J and clone size, and the DNA gave D and trimming. The table includes about 170,000 clones, 88% detected once. The rearrangement joins TRBV7-2 to TRBJ2-4; possibly TRBD2 for D (6 bases). Sequencing was carried out using peripheral blood. The receptor's source is a man aged 55-75 years with acute or convalescent COVID-19. The CDR3 sequence is CASSWDFENIQYF. Written as DNA, the CDR3 is TGTGCCAGCAGCTGGGACTTTGAAAACATTCAGTACTTC.